These T cell receptor beta chains were read from a single sample in a study of early T cells in non-severe SARS-CoV-2 infection. TCRdb recomputed calls from the 5' RACE reads with MiXCR, one row per CDR3 protein. Of roughly 34,000 distinct CDR3 sequences listed, more than 4% are singletons. The source material was whole blood. The receptor set was obtained from an adult who was a healthcare worker with PCR-confirmed SARS-CoV-2 infection or an uninfected control (not recorded which). The CDR3 runs from the conserved cysteine through the conserved F or W. Each record gives: clone size, D gene, J gene, V gene, CDR3 DNA, CDR3 protein. The D gene is left open where the match is weak. Each size is once, few, many, or a class for an expanded clone.

many,TRBD1,TRBJ2-1,TRBV29-1,TGCAGCGTTGACACCCGGACAGGGGGCGACGGCGATGAGCAGTTCTTC,CSVDTRTGGDGDEQFF
many,.,TRBJ2-5,TRBV20-1,TGCAGTGCTAGAGCCTTCGAGGGGCGTGGAGAGACCCAGTACTTC,CSARAFEGRGETQYF
many,TRBD1,TRBJ1-1,TRBV10-2,TGCGCCAGCAGTGAAAGACAGGGGAACACTGAAGCTTTCTTT,CASSERQGNTEAFF
few,TRBD1,TRBJ1-1,TRBV2,TGTGCCAGCAGTGGGGACAGCAACACTGAAGCTTTCTTT,CASSGDSNTEAFF
many,.,TRBJ1-5,TRBV20-1,TGCAGTGCTATGCCACAGATCAATCAGCCCCAGCATTTT,CSAMPQINQPQHF
many,.,TRBJ2-2,TRBV7-3,TGTGCCAGCAGCCCCCCCGGTGTCGGGGAGCTGTTTTTT,CASSPPGVGELFF
many,.,TRBJ1-1,TRBV19,TGTGCCAGTAGTTCCCCGGGACACCAGAACACTGAAGCTTTCTTT,CASSSPGHQNTEAFF
many,TRBD1,TRBJ2-7,TRBV27,TGTGCCAGCAGCCCGTCCGGGACAGATTTTTACGAGCAGTACTTC,CASSPSGTDFYEQYF
few,.,TRBJ2-2,TRBV12-3/TRBV12-4,TGTGCCAGCAGCCGACTAGCCGGGGAGCTGTTTTTT,CASSRLAGELFF
many,.,TRBJ2-3,TRBV7-3,TGTGCCAGCAGCTTAGACTATCCGGGTGCCCGTGCTAGCACAGATACGCAGTATTTT,CASSLDYPGARASTDTQYF
many,.,TRBJ1-5,TRBV4-1,TGCGCCAGCAGCCAAGTAGGGGTCGGTCAGCCCCAGCATTTT,CASSQVGVGQPQHF
many,TRBD1,TRBJ1-2,TRBV20-1,TGCAGTGCAAGACCGGGACAGGGAGTCGGCTACACCTTC,CSARPGQGVGYTF
many,.,TRBJ2-1,TRBV3-1,TGTGCCAGCAATAAGGGTGAGAGGAATGAGCAGTTCTTC,CASNKGERNEQFF
many,.,TRBJ2-1,TRBV7-6,TGTGCCAGCAGCTTATTGTCGGGAGTGGTAAATGAGCAGTTCTTC,CASSLLSGVVNEQFF